This T cell receptor (beta chain) was observed in a study of cytomegalovirus exposure and HLA in healthy donors. The CDR3 is made up of 15 amino acids. Germline lookup yields CDR1 MNHEY and CDR2 SVGAGI. Trimming removed 6 bases at V and 0 bases at J, with 12 bases between. With 60 Vbeta and 13 Jbeta primers, the PCR was carried out. The repertoire was sequenced with immunoSEQ multiplex PCR; TCRdb's copy has only in-frame clones and lacks some. The table records approximately 170,000 clones, 70% to 90% of them present only once. The specimen was PBMCs. The clonotype originates from a man under 40 in good health and CMV-seropositive. The chain has TRBV6-5 and TRBJ2-4; D gene unclear. This chain's CDR3 is CASSTRHIAKNIQYF. The CDR3 DNA is TGTGCCAGCAGCACCCGACACATAGCCAAAAACATTCAGTACTTC.